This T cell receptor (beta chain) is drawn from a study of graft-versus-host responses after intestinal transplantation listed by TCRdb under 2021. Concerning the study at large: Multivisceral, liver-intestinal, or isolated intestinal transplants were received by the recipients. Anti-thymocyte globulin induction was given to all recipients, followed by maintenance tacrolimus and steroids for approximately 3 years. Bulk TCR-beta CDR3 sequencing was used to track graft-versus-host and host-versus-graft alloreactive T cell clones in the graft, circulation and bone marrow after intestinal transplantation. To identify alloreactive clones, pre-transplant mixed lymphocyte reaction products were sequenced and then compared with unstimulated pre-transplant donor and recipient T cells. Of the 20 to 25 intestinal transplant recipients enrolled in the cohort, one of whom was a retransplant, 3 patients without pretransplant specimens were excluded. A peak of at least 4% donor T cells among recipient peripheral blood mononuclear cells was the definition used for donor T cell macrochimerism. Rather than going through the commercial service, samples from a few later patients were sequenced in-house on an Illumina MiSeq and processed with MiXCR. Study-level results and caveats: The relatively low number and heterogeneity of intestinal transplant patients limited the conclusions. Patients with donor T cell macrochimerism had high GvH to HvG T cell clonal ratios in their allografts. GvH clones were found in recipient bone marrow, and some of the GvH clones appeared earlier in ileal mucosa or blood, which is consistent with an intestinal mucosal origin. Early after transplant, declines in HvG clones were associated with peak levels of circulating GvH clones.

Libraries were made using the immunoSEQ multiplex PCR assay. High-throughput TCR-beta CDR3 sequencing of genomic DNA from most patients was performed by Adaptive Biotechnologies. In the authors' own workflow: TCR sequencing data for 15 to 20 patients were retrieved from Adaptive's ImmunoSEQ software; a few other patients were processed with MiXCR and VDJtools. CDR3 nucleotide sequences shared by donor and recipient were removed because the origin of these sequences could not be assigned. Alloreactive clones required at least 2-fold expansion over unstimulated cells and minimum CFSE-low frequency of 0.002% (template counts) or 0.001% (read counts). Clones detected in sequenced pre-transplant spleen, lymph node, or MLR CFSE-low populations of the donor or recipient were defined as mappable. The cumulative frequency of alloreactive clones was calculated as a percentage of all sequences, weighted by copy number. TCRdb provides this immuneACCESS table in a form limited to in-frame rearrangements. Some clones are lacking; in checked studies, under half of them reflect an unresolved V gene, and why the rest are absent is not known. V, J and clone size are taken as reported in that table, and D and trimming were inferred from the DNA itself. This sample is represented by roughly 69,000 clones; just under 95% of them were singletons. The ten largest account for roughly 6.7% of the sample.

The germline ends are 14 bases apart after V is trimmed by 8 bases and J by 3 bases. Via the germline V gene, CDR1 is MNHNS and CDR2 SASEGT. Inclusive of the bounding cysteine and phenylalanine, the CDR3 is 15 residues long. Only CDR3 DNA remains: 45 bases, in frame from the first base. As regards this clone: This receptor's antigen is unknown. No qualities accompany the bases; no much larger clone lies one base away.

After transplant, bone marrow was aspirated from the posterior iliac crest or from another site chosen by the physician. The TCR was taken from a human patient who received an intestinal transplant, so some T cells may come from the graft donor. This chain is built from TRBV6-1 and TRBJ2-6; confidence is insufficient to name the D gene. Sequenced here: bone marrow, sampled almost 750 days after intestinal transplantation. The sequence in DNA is TGTGCCAGCTTTCCGGCGATTGGTGGGGCCAACGTCCTGACTTTC. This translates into CASFPAIGGANVLTF.